Following are 14 T cell receptor beta chains from one sample sequenced in a study of T cell repertoires in aging, cancer and after chemotherapy. TRB rearrangements spanning V, D and J were amplified using mixed TRB-A/B primers. TCRdb reprocessed the multiplex PCR reads with MiXCR, giving one entry per CDR3 protein. The profile covers approximately 7,000 distinct CDR3 sequences, with roughly 31% appearing a single time and around 9% taken by the ten largest. Peripheral blood genomic DNA, not sorted cells or RNA, was the template. Sequenced material: blood. The receptors derive from a human donor with a blood cancer.

The J gene is TRBJ1-1, the V gene TRBV6-5, with 8 nucleotides matching TRBD1. The CDR3 has 17 residues. Germline V gene data show CDR1 as MNHEY and CDR2 as SVGAGI. V lost 0 bases, J lost 1 base, and 7 bases stayed unmatched. This chain's CDR3 is CASSYSSQGAGNTEAFF. In nucleotides, the CDR3 is TGTGCCAGCAGTTACTCGAGCCAGGGGGCCGGGAACACTGAAGCTTTCTTT.

A few counts support this clonotype. The V gene is TRBV19, the J gene TRBJ1-1; weak D call: TRBD1 (5 bases). V was trimmed by 10 bases and J by 7 bases, leaving 19 bases between them. There are 13 residues in the CDR3. Germline CDR1 LNHDA, CDR2 SQIVND (reference sequence). CDR3 sequence: CATHSGGGFEAFF. The CDR3 DNA reads as TGTGCCACCCATTCGGGGGGGGGATTTGAAGCTTTCTTT.

The V call is TRBV5-8, the J call TRBJ2-1; the D gene could be TRBD1 or TRBD2 (6 bases each). This CDR3 is built from 19 residues. Per germline, CDR1 SGHTS and CDR2 YDEGEE. Trimming took 2 bases from V and 0 from J, leaving 21 bases between them. The CDR3 reads CASSFSVGGGGYSYNEQFF. The CDR3 DNA follows: TGTGCCAGCAGCTTTTCTGTTGGCGGAGGGGGTTACTCCTACAATGAGCAGTTCTTC.

There are a few counts of this clonotype. The gene calls are TRBV6-2 or TRBV6-3 and TRBJ1-1; 7 bases map to TRBD1. Germline values: CDR1 MNHEY, CDR2 SVGEGT. V lost 2 bases and J lost 1; bases outside the gene matches: 10. This CDR3 is built from 17 residues. The CDR3 sequence: CASSYAVEGQRNTEAFF. DNA of the CDR3: TGTGCCAGCAGTTACGCCGTTGAGGGACAGAGGAACACTGAAGCTTTCTTT.

The chain combines TRBV5-5 with TRBJ2-3; D remains ambiguous. The CDR3 length is 12 residues. The germline V gene has CDR1 SGHKS and CDR2 YYEKEE (reference sequence). DNA for the CDR3: TGTGTTAGCAGCCTAGACACAGATACGCAGTATTTT. This sequence encodes CVSSLDTDTQYF.

By share, this clonotype ranks as medium-sized (0.01 to 0.1%). V is TRBV6-6 and J is TRBJ2-6; 8 positions match TRBD1. Trimming at V came to 5 bases and at J to 0 bases, leaving 6 bases not matched to a gene. The CDR3 is 17 amino acids. Germline V CDR1 and CDR2: MNHNY, SVGAGI (reference sequence). CDR3 nucleotide sequence: TGTGCCAGCAGTACGGGACAGGTGATCTCTGGGGCCAACGTCCTGACTTTC. This sequence encodes CASSTGQVISGANVLTF.

This clonotype came up a few times. V gene TRBV6-1 combines with J gene TRBJ1-2; D not certain. There are 13 residues in the CDR3. Per the germline V gene, CDR1 is MNHNS and CDR2 is SASEGT. The ends were cut back, 7 bases at V and 2 bases at J, with 11 bases in the middle. The DNA for the CDR3 is TGTGCCAGCATCTCTGAGATAAACTATGGCTACACCTTC. This codes for CASISEINYGYTF.

By its share, this clonotype is medium-sized. The chain combines TRBV13 with TRBJ2-1; 9 positions agree with TRBD2. J was trimmed by 5 bases and V by 1 base; bases with no gene match: 6. The CDR3 is made up of 16 amino acids. Germline V lookup: CDR1 PRHDT, CDR2 FYEKMQ (reference sequence). Here the CDR3 DNA reads TGTGCCAGCAGCTTAGTAGGGCGGGGGGGTAACAATGAGCAGTTCTTC. Its protein is CASSLVGRGGNNEQFF.

About this clonotype: A much more abundant neighbour one base away suggests this may be a read error. The J gene is TRBJ1-2, the V gene TRBV27; TRBD1 might be the D (6 bases). This CDR3 has 16 amino acids. The germline V gene encodes CDR1 MNHEY and CDR2 SMNVEV (reference sequence). V was shortened by 2 bases and J by 6 bases, with 19 bases between the two germline ends. The CDR3 DNA reads as TGTGCCAGCAGTTTAGCATGGCACAGGGTCGCCCATGGCTACACCTTC. Protein sequence: CASSLAWHRVAHGYTF.

The chain uses TRBV11-3 and TRBJ1-1; D is ambiguous. Germline loops: CDR1 SGHNT, CDR2 YENEEA. Trimming cost V 0 bases and J 4 bases, with 9 bases left between them. This CDR3 contains 14 residues. The DNA for the CDR3 is TGTGCCAGCAGCTTAGATGGGGAGGTCACTGAAGCTTTCTTT. Amino acid sequence: CASSLDGEVTEAFF.

The rearrangement uses TRBV6-2 or TRBV6-3 and TRBJ1-5; TRBD1 might be the D (5 bases). The ends were cut back, 4 bases at V and 2 bases at J, with 9 bases in the middle. The germline gives CDR1 MNHEY, CDR2 SVGEGT. The CDR3 sequence is 14 residues long. CDR3 amino acids: CASSLEGGNQPQHF. The DNA of the CDR3 is TGTGCCAGCAGTTTGGAAGGGGGCAATCAGCCCCAGCATTTT.

The chain is built from TRBV12-3 or TRBV12-4 and TRBJ1-2; D is unresolved. This CDR3 region has 12 residues. V lost 3 bases and J lost 5, with 7 bases in between. The DNA for the CDR3 is TGTGCCAGCAGTTTTTGGGGTTATGGCTACACCTTC. This translates into CASSFWGYGYTF.

This rearrangement joins TRBV6-4 to TRBJ2-2, with a weak D call TRBD2 (5 bases). Germline CDR1 and CDR2: MRHNA and SNTAGT. CDR3 length: 16 residues. Trimming removed 0 bases from V and 1 base from J, with 9 bases in between. CDR3 coding DNA: TGTGCCAGCAGTGACTCCCCGGGGAAGAACACCGGGGAGCTGTTTTTT. As protein: CASSDSPGKNTGELFF.

About this clonotype: A much larger clonotype is one base distant, so this may be a read error. This chain connects TRBV6-5 to TRBJ2-3; D ambiguous. The length of the CDR3 is 15 residues. From germline, CDR1 is MNHEY and CDR2 SVGAGI. The CDR3 loop reads CASSSGKLGTDTKYF. CDR3 DNA sequence: TGTGCCAGCAGTTCCGGAAAATTGGGCACAGATACGAAGTATTTT.